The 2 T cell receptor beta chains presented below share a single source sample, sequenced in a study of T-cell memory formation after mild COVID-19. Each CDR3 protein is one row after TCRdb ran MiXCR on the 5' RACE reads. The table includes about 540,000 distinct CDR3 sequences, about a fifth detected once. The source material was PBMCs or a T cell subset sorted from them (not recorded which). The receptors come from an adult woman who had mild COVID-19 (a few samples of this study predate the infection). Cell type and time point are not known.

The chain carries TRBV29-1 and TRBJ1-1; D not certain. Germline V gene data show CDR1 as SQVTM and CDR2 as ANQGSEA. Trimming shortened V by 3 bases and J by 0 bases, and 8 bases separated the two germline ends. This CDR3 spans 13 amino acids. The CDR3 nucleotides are TGCAGCGTTGAGAAGGGTGTGAACACTGAAGCTTTCTTT. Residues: CSVEKGVNTEAFF.

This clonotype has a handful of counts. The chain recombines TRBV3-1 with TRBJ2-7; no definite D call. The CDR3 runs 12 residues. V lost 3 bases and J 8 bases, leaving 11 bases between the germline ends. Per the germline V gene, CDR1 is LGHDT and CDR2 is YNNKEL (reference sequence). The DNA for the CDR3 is TGTGCCAGCAGCCAGAGGCCTTCCCAGCAGTACTTC. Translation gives CASSQRPSQQYF.